The present TCR beta chain was sequenced within a study of T cell responses to AZD1222 COVID-19 vaccine. Study at large: Pooled in the analysis were second doses at about 4 or about 12 weeks.

Repertoires were generated with immunoSEQ multiplex PCR, while TCRdb's copy carries only in-frame clones and drops some. The profile shows 90,000 or so clones, 88% of them singletons. This CDR3 spans 13 amino acids. Germline loops: CDR1 MNHEY, CDR2 SVGAGI. Trimming took off 6 bases at V and 8 bases at J, with 16 bases between the two ends. The input for sequencing was peripheral blood, taken on day 0 of AZD1222 vaccination. The source of this sequence is an adult in good health. The rearrangement uses TRBV6-5 and TRBJ1-2; no firm D call. DNA of the CDR3: TGTGCCAGCAGGGACTCTTCGCGATACGGCTACACCTTC. Amino acid sequence: CASRDSSRYGYTF.